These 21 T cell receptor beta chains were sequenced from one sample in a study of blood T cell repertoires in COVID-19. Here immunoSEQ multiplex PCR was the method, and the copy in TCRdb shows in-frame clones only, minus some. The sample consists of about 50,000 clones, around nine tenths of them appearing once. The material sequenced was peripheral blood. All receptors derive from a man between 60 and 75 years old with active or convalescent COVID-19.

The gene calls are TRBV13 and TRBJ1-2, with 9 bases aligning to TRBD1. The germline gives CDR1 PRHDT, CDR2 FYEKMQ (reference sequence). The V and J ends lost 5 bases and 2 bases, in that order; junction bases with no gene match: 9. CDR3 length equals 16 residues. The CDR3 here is CASSDRTGAMNYGYTF. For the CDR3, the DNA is TGTGCCAGCAGCGACAGGACAGGGGCCATGAACTATGGCTACACCTTC.

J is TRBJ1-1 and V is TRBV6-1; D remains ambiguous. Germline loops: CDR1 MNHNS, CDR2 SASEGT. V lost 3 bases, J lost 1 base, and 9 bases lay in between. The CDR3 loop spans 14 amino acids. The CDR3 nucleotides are TGTGCCAGCAGTGACGTCGCGAAGAACACTGAAGCTTTCTTT. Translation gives CASSDVAKNTEAFF.

The CDR3, as DNA: TGTGCCAGCAGCTTGTGGGGCAGAACCACAGATACGCAGTATTTT. This encodes CASSLWGRTTDTQYF. The rearrangement joins TRBV5-5 to TRBJ2-3, with TRBD1 as a possible D gene (5 bases). Germline V gene data show CDR1 as SGHKS and CDR2 as YYEKEE (reference sequence). This CDR3 is 15 amino acids long. The germline V and J ends were trimmed by 1 base and 2 bases, with 11 bases remaining between them.

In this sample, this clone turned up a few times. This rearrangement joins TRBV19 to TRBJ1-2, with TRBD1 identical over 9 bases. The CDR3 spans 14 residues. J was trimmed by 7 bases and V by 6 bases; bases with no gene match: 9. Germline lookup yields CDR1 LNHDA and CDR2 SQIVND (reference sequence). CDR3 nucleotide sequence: TGTGCCAGTAGATCCGGGACAGGGCTTTTTGGCTACACCTTC. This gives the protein CASRSGTGLFGYTF.

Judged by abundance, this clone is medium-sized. The DNA of the CDR3 is TGCGCCAGCAGTCAGGAGGGACAGACCAATGAGCAGTTCTTC. It codes for CASSQEGQTNEQFF. This chain joins TRBV4-1 and TRBJ2-1; D may be TRBD1 (7 bases). The CDR3 runs 14 residues. V lost 6 bases and J lost 6, with 15 bases in between. Per germline, CDR1 MGHRA and CDR2 YSYEKL.

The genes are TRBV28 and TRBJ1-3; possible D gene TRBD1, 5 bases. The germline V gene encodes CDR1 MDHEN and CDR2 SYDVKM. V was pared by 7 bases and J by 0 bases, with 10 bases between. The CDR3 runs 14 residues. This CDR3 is CASTFGASGNTIYF. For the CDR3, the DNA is TGTGCCAGCACTTTTGGGGCCTCTGGAAACACCATATATTTT.

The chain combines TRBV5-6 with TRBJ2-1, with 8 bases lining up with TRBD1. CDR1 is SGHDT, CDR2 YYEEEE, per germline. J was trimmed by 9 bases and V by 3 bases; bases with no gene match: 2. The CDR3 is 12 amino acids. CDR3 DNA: TGTGCCAGCAGCTGGACAGGGCCTGAGCAGTTCTTC. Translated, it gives CASSWTGPEQFF.

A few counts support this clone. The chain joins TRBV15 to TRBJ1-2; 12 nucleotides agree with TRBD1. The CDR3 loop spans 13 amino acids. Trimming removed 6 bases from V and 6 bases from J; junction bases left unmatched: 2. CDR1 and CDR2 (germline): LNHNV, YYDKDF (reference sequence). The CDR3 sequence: CATSGTGGHGYTF. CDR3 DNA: TGTGCCACCAGTGGGACAGGGGGCCATGGCTACACCTTC. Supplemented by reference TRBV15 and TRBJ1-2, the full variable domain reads DAMVIQNPRYQVTQFGKPVTLSCSQTLNHNVMYWYQQKSSQAPKLLFHYYDKDFNNEADTPDNFQSRRPNTSFCFLDIRSPGLGDTAMYLCATSGTGGHGYTFGSGTRLTVV.

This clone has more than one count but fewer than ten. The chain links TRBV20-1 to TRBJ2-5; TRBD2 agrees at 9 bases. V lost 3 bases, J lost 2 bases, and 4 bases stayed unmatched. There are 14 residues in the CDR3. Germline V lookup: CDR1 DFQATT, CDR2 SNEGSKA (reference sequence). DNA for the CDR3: TGCAGTGCTAGTGTGGCGGGGGGGCAAGAGACCCAGTACTTC. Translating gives CSASVAGGQETQYF.

The CDR3 sequence: CASSQGRGGQPQHF. The CDR3 DNA follows: TGTGCCAGCAGCCAAGGGCGGGGGGGGCAGCCCCAGCATTTT. The chain employs TRBV3-1 (or the pseudogene TRBV3-2) and TRBJ1-5; perhaps TRBD1 as D (5 bases). CDR3 size: 14 residues. V lost 1 base and J 7 bases, leaving 11 bases between the germline ends. Per germline, CDR1 LGHDT and CDR2 YNNKEL (reference sequence).

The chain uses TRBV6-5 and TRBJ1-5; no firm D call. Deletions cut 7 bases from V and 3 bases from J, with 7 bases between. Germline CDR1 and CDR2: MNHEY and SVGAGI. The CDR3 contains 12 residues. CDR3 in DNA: TGTGCCAGCAACCGGTCCAATCAGCCCCAGCATTTT. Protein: CASNRSNQPQHF.

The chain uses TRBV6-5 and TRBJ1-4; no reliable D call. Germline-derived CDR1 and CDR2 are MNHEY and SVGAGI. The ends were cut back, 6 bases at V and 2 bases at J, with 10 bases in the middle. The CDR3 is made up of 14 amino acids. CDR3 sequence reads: CASSAGSTNEKLFF. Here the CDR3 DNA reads TGTGCCAGCAGCGCGGGTAGCACTAATGAAAAACTGTTTTTT.

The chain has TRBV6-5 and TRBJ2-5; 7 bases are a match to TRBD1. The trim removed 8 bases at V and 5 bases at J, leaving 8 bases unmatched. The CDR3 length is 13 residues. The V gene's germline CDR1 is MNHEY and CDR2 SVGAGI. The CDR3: CASSNRGGETQYF. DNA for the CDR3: TGTGCCAGCTCAAACAGGGGTGGCGAGACCCAGTACTTC.

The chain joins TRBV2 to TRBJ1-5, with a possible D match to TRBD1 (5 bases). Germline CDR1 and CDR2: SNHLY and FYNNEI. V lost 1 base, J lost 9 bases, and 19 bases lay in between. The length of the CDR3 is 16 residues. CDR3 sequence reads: CASSEGAGNDRTPQHF. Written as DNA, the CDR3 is TGTGCCAGCAGTGAAGGGGCAGGGAACGACCGGACGCCCCAGCATTTT.

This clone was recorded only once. This CDR3 is CASSQYEGSYNSPLHF. Written as DNA, the CDR3 is TGCGCCAGCAGCCAATACGAGGGCTCCTATAATTCACCCCTCCACTTT. The chain is built from TRBV4-3 and TRBJ1-6; D ambiguous. This CDR3 spans 16 amino acids. V was clipped by 2 bases and J by 0 bases, with 8 bases between them. Per germline, CDR1 LGHNA and CDR2 YSLEER.

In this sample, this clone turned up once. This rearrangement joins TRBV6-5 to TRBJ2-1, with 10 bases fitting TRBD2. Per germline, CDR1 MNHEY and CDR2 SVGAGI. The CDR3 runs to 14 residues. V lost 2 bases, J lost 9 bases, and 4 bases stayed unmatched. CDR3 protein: CASSYGLAGVEQFF. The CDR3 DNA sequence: TGTGCCAGCAGTTACGGGCTAGCGGGGGTTGAGCAGTTCTTC.

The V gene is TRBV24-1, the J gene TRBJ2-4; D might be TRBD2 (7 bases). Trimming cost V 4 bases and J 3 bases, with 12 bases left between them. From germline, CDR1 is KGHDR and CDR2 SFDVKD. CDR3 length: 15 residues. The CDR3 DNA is TGTGCCACCAGTGACTACAGGGAGGGCAAAAACATTCAGTACTTC. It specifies CATSDYREGKNIQYF.

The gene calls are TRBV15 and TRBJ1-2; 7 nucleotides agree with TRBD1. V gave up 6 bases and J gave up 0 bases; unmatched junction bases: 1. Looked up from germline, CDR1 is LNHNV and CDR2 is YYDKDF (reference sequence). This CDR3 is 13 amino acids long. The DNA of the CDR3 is TGTGCCACCAGGACAGGGACTAACTATGGCTACACCTTC. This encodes CATRTGTNYGYTF.

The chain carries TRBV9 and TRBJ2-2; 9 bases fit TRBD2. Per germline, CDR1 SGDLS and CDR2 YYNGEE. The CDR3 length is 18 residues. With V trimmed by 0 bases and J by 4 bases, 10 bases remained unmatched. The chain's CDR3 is CASSVDRSSGVLTGELFF. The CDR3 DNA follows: TGTGCCAGCAGCGTAGATAGGTCTAGCGGGGTTCTCACCGGGGAGCTGTTTTTT.

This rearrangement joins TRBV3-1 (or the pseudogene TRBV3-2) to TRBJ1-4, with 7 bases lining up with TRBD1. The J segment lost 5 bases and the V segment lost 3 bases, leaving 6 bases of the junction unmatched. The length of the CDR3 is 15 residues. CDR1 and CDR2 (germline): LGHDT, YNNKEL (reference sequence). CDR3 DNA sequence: TGTGCCAGCAGCCACACAGGGGATGACAATGAAAAACTGTTTTTT. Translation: CASSHTGDDNEKLFF.

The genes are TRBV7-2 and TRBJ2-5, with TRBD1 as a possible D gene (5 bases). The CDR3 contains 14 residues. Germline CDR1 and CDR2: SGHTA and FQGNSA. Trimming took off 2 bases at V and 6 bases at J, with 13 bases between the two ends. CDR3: CASSLKSGQQTQYF. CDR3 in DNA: TGTGCCAGCAGCTTAAAGTCAGGACAACAGACCCAGTACTTC. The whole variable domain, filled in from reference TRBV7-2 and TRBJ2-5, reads GAGVSQSPSNKVTEKGKDVELRCDPISGHTALYWYRQSLGQGLEFLIYFQGNSAPDKSGLPSDRFSAERTGGSVSTLTIQRTQQEDSAVYLCASSLKSGQQTQYFGPGTRLLVL.